This TCR beta chain was found in a study of prognosis after radiotherapy for stage I lung cancer. Study results and caveats: Differences in TRBV and TRBJ gene usage were reportedly observed between patients with and without metastases. Following stereotactic body radiation therapy, patients who went on to develop distant metastases had lower Shannon entropy.

Two rounds of multiplex PCR amplified TCR beta CDR3 from genomic DNA. It was primers specific to each TRBV and TRBJ gene that first-round PCR used. MiXCR was run by TCRdb on the multiplex PCR reads, yielding one entry per CDR3 protein. Of around 16,000 distinct CDR3 sequences in the sample, about a sixth were seen once. Blood was drawn (around 6 milliliters of peripheral blood) at each of two time points. This clonotype is deemed medium-sized (0.01 to 0.1%). The antigen remains unidentified. The germline gives CDR1 SGHRS, CDR2 YFSETQ. The CDR3 is 18 residues long. Trimming stripped 0 bases from V and 0 bases from J, with 17 bases between.

Sample: PBMCs, taken before or after stereotactic body radiation therapy (not recorded which). The source of this sequence is a donor aged 50 or older with non-small cell lung cancer. The chain recombines TRBV5-1 with TRBJ2-3; a weak D match, TRBD2 (5 bases). CDR3 DNA sequence: TGCGCCAGCAGCTTGGGCCCTAGGCGGGCACTTAGCACAGATACGCAGTATTTT. As protein: CASSLGPRRALSTDTQYF.